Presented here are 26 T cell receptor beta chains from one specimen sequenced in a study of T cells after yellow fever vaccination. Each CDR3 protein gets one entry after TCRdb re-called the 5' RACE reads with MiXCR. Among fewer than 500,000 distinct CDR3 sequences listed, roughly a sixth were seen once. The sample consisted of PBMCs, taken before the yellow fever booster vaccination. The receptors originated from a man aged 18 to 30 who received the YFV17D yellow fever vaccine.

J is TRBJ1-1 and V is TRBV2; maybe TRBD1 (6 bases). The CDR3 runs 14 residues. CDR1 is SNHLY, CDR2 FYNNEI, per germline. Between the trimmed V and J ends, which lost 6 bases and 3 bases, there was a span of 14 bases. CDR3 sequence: CASSRQEFYTEAFF. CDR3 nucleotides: TGTGCCAGCAGCCGACAGGAGTTTTACACTGAAGCTTTCTTT.

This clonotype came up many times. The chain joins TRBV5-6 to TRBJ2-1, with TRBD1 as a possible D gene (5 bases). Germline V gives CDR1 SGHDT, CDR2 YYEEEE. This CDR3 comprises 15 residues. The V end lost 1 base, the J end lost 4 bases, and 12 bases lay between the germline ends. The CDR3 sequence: CASSLNQGRYNEQFF. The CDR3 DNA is TGTGCCAGCAGCTTGAACCAGGGAAGGTACAATGAGCAGTTCTTC. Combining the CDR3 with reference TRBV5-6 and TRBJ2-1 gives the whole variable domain DAGVTQSPTHLIKTRGQQVTLRCSPKSGHDTVSWYQQALGQGPQFIFQYYEEEERQRGNFPDRFSGHQFPNYSSELNVNALLLGDSALYLCASSLNQGRYNEQFFGPGTRLTVL.

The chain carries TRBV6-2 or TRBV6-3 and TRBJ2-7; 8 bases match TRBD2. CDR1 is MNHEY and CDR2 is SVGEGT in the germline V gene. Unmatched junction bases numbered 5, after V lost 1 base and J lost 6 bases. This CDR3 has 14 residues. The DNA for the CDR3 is TGTGCCAGCAGTTACTACGGGGGGGAGATCGAGCAGTACTTC. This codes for CASSYYGGEIEQYF.

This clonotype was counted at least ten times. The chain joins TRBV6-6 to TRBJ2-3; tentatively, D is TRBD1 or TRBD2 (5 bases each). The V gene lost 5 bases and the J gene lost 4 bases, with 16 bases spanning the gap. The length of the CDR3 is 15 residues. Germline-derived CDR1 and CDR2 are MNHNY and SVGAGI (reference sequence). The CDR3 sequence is CASSPSGGFADTQYF. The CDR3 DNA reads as TGTGCCAGCAGTCCCTCTGGGGGTTTCGCAGATACGCAGTATTTT.

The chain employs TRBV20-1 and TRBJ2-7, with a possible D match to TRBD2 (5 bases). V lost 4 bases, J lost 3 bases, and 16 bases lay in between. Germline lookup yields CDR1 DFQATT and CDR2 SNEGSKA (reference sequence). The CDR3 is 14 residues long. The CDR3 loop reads CSAIRPGINYEQYF. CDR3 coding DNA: TGCAGTGCTATTAGACCGGGGATTAACTACGAGCAGTACTTC.

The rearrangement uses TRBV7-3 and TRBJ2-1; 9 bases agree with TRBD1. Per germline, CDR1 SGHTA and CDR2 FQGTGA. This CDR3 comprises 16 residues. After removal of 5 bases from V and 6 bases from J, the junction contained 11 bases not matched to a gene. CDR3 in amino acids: CASSDQPGQGLNEQFF. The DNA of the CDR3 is TGTGCCAGCAGCGACCAACCGGGACAGGGACTCAATGAGCAGTTCTTC. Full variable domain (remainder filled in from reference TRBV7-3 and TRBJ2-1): GAGVSQTPSNKVTEKGKYVELRCDPISGHTALYWYRQSLGQGPEFLIYFQGTGAADDSGLPNDRFFAVRPEGSVSTLKIQRTERGDSAVYLCASSDQPGQGLNEQFFGPGTRLTVL.

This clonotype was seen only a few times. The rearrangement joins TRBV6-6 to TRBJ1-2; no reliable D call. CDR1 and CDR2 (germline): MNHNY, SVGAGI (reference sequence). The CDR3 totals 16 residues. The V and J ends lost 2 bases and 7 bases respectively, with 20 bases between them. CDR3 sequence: CASSYPGRPGSGGYTF. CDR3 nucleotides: TGTGCCAGCAGTTACCCTGGACGTCCGGGGAGCGGTGGCTACACCTTC.

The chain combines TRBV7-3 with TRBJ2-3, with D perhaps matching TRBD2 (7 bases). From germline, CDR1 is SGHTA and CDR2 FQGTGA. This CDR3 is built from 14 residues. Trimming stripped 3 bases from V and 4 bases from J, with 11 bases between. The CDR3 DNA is TGTGCCAGCAGCTTCGGGGGGCAGGCAGATACGCAGTATTTT. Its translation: CASSFGGQADTQYF.

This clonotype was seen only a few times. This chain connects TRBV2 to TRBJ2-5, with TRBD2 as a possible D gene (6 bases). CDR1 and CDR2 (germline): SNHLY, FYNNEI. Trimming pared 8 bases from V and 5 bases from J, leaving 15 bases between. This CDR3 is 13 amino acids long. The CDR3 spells CASSTSPHETQYF. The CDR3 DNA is TGTGCCAGCTCGACTAGTCCGCATGAGACCCAGTACTTC.

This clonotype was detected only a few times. The CDR3 sequence: CSARDKGRGSADTQYF. CDR3 bases: TGCAGTGCTAGAGATAAGGGCAGGGGCAGTGCAGATACGCAGTATTTT. The rearrangement uses TRBV20-1 and TRBJ2-3; D may be TRBD1 (6 bases). V was trimmed by 0 bases and J by 4 bases, leaving 17 bases between them. Germline CDR1 and CDR2: DFQATT and SNEGSKA (reference sequence). CDR3 length: 16 amino acids.

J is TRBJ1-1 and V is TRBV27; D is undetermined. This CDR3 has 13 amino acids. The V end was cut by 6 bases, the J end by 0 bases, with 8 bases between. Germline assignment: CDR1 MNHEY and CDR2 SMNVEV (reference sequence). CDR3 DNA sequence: TGTGCCAGCAGGGGCTTTATGAACACTGAAGCTTTCTTT. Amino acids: CASRGFMNTEAFF.

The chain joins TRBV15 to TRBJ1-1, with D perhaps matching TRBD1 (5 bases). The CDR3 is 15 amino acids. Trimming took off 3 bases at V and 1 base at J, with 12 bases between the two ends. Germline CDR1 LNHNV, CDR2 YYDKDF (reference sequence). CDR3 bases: TGTGCCACCAGCAGCATCAGGGATTCGAACACTGAAGCTTTCTTT. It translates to CATSSIRDSNTEAFF.

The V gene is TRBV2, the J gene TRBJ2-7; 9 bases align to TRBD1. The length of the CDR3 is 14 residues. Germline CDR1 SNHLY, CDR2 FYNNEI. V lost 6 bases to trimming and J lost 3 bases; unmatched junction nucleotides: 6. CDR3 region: CASSGQGRIYEQYF. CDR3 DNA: TGTGCCAGCAGCGGACAGGGGAGAATCTACGAGCAGTACTTC.

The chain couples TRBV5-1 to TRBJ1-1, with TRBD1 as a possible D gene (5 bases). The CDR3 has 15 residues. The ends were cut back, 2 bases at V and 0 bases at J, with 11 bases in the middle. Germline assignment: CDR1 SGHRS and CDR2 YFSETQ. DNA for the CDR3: TGCGCCAGCAGCTTATCCGGGACGGTGAACACTGAAGCTTTCTTT. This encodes CASSLSGTVNTEAFF.

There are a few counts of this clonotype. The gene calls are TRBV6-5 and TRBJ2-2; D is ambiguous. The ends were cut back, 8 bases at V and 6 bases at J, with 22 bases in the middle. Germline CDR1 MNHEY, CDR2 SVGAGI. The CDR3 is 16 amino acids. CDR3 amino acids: CASQPTHPPKSGELFF. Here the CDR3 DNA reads TGTGCCAGCCAACCTACACACCCGCCAAAATCCGGGGAGCTGTTTTTT.

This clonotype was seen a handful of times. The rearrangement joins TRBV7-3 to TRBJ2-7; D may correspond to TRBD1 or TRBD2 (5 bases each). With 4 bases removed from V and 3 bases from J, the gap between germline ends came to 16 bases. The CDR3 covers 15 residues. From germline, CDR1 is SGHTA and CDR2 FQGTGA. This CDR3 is CASSWGPGEDYEQYF. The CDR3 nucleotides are TGTGCCAGCAGCTGGGGACCGGGCGAGGACTACGAGCAGTACTTC.

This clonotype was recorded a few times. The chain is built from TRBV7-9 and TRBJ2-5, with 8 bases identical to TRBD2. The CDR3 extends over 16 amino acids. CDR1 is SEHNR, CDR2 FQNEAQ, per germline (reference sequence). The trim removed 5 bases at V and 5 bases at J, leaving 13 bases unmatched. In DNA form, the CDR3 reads TGTGCCAGCAGCGCCCAGACGGGGGGGGAGCGGGAGACCCAGTACTTC. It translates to CASSAQTGGERETQYF.

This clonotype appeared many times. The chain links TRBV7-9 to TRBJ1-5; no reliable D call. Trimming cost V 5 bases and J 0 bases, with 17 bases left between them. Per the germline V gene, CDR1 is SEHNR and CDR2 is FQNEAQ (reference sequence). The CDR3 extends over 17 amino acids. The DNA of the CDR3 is TGTGCCAGCAGCACCGGAGCCCCGCTCGTTAGCAATCAGCCCCAGCATTTT. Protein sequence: CASSTGAPLVSNQPQHF.

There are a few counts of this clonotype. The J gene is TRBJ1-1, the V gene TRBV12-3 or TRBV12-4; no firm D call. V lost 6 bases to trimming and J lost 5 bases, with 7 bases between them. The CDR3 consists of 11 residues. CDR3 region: CASSVITEAFF. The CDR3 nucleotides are TGTGCCAGCAGCGTTATTACTGAAGCTTTCTTT.

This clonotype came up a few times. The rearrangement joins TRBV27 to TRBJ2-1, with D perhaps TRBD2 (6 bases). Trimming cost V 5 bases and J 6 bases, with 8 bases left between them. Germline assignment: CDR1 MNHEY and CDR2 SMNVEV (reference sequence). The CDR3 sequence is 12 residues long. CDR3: CASSRLGNEQFF. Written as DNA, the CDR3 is TGTGCCAGCAGTAGACTAGGCAATGAGCAGTTCTTC.

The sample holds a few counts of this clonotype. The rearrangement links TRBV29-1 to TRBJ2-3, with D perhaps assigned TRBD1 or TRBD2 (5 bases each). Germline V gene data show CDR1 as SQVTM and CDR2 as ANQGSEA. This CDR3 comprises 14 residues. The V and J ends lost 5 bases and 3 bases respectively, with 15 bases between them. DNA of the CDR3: TGCAGCGTTCCGCCCGGGGCTGGGACAGATACGCAGTATTTT. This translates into CSVPPGAGTDTQYF.

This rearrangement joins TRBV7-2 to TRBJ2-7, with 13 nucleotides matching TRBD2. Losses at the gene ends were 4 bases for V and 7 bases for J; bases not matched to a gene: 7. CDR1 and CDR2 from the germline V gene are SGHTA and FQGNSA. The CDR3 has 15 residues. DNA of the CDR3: TGTGCCAGCAGCTCGACTAGCGGGGGGTTTAGAGAGCAGTACTTC. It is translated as CASSSTSGGFREQYF.

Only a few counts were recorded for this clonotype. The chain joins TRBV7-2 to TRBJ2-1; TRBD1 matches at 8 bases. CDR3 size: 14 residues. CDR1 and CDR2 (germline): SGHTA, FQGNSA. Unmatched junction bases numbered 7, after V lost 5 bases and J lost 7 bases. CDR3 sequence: CASSPTGVQNEQFF. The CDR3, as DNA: TGTGCCAGCAGCCCGACAGGGGTACAGAATGAGCAGTTCTTC.

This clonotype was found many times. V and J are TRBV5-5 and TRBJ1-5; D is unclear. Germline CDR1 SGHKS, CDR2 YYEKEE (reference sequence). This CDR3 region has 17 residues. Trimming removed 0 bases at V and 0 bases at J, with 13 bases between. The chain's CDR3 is CASSLVPGRYSNQPQHF. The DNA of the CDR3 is TGTGCCAGCAGCTTGGTTCCAGGTCGATATAGCAATCAGCCCCAGCATTTT.

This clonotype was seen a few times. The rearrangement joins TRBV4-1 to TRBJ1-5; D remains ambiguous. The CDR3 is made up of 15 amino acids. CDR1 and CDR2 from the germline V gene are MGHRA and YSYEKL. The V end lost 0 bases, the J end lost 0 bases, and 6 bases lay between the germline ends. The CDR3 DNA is TGCGCCAGCAGCCAAGAGGGGTATAGCAATCAGCCCCAGCATTTT. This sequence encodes CASSQEGYSNQPQHF.

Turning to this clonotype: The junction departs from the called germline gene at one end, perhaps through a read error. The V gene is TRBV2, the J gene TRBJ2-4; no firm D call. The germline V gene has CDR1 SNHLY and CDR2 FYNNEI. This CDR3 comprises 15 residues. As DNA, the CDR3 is TGTGCCAGCAGGGAAGCGAGCCTAGCCAAAAACATTCAGTACTTC. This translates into CASREASLAKNIQYF.